This TCR beta chain stems from a study of circulating and synovial CD4+ cells in juvenile arthritis. The method was immunoSEQ multiplex PCR; TCRdb's version includes in-frame clones alone and lacks a portion of them. The sample holds fewer than 40,000 clones, just under 95% seen once. This clone was seen a few times. The V end was cut by 4 bases, the J end by 7 bases, with 10 bases between. CDR3 length: 13 residues. Germline values: CDR1 LNHDA, CDR2 SQIVND (reference sequence). The origin of this receptor is a human donor with juvenile idiopathic arthritis. The chain joins TRBV19 to TRBJ1-4, with D hard to call. Sequencing was done on a sample of CD4+ T cells from blood. CDR3: CASSTWASEKLFF. The CDR3 coding sequence is TGTGCCAGTAGTACATGGGCCAGTGAAAAACTGTTTTTT.